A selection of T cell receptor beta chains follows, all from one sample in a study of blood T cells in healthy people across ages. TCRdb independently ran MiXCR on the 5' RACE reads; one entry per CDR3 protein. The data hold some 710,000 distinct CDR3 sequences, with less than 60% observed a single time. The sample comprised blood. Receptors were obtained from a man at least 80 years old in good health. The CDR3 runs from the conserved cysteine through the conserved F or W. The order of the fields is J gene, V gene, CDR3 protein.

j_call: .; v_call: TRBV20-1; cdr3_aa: CSANTWDYRLLETQYF
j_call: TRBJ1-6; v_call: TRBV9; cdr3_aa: CASSVAGGRPNSPLHF
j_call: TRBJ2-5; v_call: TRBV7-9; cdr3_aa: CASSVTWTSGQETQYF
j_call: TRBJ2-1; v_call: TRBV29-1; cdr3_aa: CSVEKGIGSGMDGQFF
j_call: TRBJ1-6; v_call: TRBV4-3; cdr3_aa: CASSQAFGTVGNSPLHF
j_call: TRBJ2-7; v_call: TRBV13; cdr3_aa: CASSFGVSRAYEQYF
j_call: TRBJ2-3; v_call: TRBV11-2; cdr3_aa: CASSQPEGGGSNTDTQYF
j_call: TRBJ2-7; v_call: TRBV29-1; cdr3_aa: CSVLTQGLCEQYF
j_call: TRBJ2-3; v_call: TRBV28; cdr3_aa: CASSLRGRRSSQYF
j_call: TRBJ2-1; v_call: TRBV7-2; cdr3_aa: CASSLVDGDQNEQFF
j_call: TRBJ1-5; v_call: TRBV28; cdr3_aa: CASSRLGNQPQHF
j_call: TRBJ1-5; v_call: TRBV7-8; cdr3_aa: CASSAENQPQHF
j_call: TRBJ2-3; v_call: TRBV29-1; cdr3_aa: CSVDRGLLADTQYF
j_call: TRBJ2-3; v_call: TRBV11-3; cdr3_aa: CASSLDQGTGGTDTQYF
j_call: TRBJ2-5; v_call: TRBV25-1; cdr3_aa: CATTARGRETLYF
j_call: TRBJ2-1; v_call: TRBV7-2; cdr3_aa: CASNHGLGQGASNEQFF
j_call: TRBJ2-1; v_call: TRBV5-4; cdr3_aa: CASSGTGGWDKQFF
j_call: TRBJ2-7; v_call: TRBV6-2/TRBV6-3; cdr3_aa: CASNRQRSYEQYF
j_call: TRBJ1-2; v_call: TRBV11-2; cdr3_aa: CASSLDGVYGYTF
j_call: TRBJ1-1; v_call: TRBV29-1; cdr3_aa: CSVPSAGGEAFF
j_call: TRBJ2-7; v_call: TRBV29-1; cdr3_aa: CSVGVGATYEQYF
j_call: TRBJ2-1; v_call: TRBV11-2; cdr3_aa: CASSLGSSGQFF
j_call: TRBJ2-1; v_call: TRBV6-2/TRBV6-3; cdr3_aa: CASSYNPYNEQFF
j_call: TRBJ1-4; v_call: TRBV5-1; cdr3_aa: CASGGSSNEKLFF
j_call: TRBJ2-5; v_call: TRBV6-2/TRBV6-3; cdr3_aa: CASRQPGQQETQYF
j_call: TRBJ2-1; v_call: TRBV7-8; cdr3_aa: CASSPTLAGLQYSSYNEQFF
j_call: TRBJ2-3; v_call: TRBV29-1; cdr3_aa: CSVDASGSRETQYF
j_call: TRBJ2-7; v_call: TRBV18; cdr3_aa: CASSVRDTSYEQYF
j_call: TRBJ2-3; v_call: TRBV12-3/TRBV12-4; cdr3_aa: CASRDRTGADTQYF
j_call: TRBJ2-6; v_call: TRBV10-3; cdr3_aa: CAISESLWDSQSSGANVLTF
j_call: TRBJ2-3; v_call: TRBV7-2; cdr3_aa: CASSLWVTDTQYF
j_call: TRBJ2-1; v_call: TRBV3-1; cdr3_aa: CASRGLAVNEQFF
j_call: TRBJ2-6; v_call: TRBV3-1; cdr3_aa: CASSQGTRGSGANVLTF
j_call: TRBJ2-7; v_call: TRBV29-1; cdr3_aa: CSVLDQGAYEQYF
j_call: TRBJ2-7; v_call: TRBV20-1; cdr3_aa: CSQMDAGGYNEQYF
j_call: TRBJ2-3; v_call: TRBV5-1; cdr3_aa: CASSFSPSGTSTDTQYF
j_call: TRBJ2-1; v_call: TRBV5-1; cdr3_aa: CASSRMDSHNEQFF
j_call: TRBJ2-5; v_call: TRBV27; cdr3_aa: CASSLWVGHQETQYF
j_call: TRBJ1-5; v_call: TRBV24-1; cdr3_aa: CATSDYDSNQPQHF
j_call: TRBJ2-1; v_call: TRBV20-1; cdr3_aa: CSTRDRIGSSYNEQFF
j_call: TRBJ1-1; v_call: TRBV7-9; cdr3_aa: CASSFPGTGRTEAFF
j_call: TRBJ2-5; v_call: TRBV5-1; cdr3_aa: CASSLAGRGEETQYF
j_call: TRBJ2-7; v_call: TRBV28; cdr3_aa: CASSSRRSGKPYEQYF